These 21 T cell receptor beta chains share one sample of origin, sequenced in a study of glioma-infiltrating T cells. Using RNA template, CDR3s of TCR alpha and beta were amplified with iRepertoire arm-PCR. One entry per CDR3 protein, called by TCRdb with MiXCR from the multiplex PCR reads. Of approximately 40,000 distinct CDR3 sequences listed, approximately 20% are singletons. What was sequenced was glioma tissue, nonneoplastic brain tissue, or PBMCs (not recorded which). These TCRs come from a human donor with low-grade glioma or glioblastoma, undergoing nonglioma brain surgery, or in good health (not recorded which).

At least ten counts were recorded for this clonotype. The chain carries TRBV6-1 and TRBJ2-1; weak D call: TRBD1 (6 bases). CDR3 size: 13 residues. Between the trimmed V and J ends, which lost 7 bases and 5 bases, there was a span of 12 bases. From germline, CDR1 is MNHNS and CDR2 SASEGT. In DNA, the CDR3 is TGTGCCAGCAAATGGACAGTGAACAATGAGCAGTTCTTC. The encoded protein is CASKWTVNNEQFF.

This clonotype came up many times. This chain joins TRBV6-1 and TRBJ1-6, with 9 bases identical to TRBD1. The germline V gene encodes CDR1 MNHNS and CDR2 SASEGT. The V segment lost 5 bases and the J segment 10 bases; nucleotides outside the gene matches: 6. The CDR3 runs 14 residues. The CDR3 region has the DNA TGTGCCAGCAGTTCCGGGACAGGGTCGTCACCCCTCCACTTT. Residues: CASSSGTGSSPLHF.

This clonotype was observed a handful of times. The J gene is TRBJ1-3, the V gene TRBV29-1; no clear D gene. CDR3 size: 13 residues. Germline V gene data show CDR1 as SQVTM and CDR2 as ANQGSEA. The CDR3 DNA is TGCGCCTATGGGAGCCTCTCTGGAAACACCATATATTTT. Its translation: CAYGSLSGNTIYF.

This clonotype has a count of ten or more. The CDR3 sequence is CASSQAQGSSSPLHF. The CDR3 nucleotides are TGTGCCAGCAGCCAAGCGCAGGGGAGTAGTTCACCCCTCCACTTT. This rearrangement joins TRBV14 to TRBJ1-6; tentative D call: TRBD1 (6 bases). The CDR3 length is 15 residues. CDR1 is SGHDN, CDR2 FVKESK, per germline. V lost 1 base to trimming and J lost 9 bases, with 13 bases between them.

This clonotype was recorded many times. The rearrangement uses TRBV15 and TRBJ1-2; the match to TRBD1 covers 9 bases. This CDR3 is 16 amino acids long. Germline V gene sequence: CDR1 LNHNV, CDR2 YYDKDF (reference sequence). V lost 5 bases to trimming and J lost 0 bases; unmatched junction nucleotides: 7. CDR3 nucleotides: TGTGCCACCAGCGCCGGGACAGGGCTTACTAACTATGGCTACACCTTC. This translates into CATSAGTGLTNYGYTF. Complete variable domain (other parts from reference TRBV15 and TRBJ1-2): DAMVIQNPRYQVTQFGKPVTLSCSQTLNHNVMYWYQQKSSQAPKLLFHYYDKDFNNEADTPDNFQSRRPNTSFCFLDIRSPGLGDTAMYLCATSAGTGLTNYGYTFGSGTRLTVV.

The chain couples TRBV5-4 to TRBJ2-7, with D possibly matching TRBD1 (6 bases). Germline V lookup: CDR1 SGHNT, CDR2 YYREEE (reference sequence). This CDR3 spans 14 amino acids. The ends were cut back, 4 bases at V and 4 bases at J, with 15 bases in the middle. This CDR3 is CASSVGTNGYEQYF. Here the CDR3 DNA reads TGTGCCAGCAGCGTCGGGACAAACGGATACGAGCAGTACTTC.

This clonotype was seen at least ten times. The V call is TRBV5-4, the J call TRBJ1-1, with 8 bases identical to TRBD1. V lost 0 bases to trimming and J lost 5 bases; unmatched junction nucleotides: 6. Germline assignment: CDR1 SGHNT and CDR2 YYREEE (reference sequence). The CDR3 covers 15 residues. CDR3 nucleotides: TGTGCCAGCAGCTTGGCCCGGGACAGGAGTACTGAAGCTTTCTTT. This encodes CASSLARDRSTEAFF.

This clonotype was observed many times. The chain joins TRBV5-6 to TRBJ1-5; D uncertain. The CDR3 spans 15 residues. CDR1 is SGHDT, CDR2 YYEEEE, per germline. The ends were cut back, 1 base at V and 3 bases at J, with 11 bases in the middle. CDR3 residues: CASSLRGRVNQPQHF. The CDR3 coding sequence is TGTGCCAGCAGCTTGAGAGGGCGGGTCAATCAGCCCCAGCATTTT.

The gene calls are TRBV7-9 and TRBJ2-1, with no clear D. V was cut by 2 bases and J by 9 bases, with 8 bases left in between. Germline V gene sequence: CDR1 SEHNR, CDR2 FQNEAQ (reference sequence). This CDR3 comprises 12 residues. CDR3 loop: CASSLITGEQFF. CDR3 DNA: TGTGCCAGCAGCTTAATCACGGGTGAGCAGTTCTTC.

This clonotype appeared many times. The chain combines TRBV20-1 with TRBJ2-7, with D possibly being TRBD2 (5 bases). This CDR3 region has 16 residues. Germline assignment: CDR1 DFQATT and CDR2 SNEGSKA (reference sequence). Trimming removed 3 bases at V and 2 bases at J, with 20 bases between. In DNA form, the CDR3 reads TGCAGTGCTAGTCCCGCCGGTAGCGCTCCCACCTACGAGCAGTACTTC. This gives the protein CSASPAGSAPTYEQYF.

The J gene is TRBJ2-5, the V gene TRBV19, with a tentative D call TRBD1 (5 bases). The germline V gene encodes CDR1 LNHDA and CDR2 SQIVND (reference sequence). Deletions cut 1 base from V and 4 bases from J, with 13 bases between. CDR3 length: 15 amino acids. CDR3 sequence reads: CASSIALQRGETQYF. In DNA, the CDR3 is TGTGCCAGTAGTATAGCCCTTCAAAGGGGAGAGACCCAGTACTTC.

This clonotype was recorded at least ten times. The CDR3 reads CASSDRDSSYEQYF. The CDR3 DNA is TGTGCCAGCAGTGACCGGGACAGTTCCTACGAGCAGTACTTC. This chain connects TRBV27 to TRBJ2-7; 7 bases are a match to TRBD1. The CDR3 covers 14 residues. Germline CDR1 MNHEY, CDR2 SMNVEV (reference sequence). With 5 bases clipped from V and 1 base from J, the junction kept 5 bases outside the gene matches.

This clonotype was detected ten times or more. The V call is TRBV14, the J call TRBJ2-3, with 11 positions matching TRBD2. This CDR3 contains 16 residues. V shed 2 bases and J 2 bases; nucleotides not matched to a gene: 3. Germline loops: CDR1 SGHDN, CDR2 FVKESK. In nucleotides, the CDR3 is TGTGCCAGCAGCCAATTGACTAGCGGGACCACAGATACGCAGTATTTT. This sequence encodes CASSQLTSGTTDTQYF. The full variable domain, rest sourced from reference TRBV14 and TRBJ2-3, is EAGVTQFPSHSVIEKGQTVTLRCDPISGHDNLYWYRRVMGKEIKFLLHFVKESKQDESGMPNNRFLAERTGGTYSTLKVQPAELEDSGVYFCASSQLTSGTTDTQYFGPGTRLTVL.

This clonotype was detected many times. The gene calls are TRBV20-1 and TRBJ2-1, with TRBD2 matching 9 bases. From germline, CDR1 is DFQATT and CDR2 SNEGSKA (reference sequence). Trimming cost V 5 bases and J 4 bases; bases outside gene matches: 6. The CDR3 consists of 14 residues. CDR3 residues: CSASGLAGYNEQFF. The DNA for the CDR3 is TGCAGTGCTTCGGGCCTAGCGGGGTACAATGAGCAGTTCTTC.

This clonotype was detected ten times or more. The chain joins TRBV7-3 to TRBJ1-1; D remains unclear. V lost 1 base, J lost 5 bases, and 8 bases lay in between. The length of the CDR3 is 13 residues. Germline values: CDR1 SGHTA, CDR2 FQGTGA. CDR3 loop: CASSLKGVTEAFF. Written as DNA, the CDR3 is TGTGCCAGCAGCTTAAAAGGTGTAACTGAAGCTTTCTTT.

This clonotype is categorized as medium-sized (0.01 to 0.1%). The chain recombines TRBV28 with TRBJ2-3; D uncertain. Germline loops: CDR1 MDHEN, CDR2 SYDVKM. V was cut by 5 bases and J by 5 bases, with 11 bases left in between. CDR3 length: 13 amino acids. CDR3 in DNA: TGTGCCAGCAGTCTTGGTGAATTAGATACGCAGTATTTT. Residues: CASSLGELDTQYF.

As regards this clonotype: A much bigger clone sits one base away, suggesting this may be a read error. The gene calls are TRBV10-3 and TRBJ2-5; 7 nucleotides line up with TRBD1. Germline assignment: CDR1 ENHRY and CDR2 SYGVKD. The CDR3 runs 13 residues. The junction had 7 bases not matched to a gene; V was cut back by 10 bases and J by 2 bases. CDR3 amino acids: CATRDRSQETQYF. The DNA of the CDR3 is TGTGCCACCAGGGACAGAAGTCAAGAGACCCAGTACTTC.

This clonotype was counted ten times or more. The CDR3 protein is CASSLSGDREDTQYF. CDR3 bases: TGTGCCAGCAGTTTATCAGGGGACAGGGAAGACACGCAGTATTTT. The chain links TRBV28 to TRBJ2-3; 9 nucleotides line up with TRBD1. This CDR3 spans 15 amino acids. Trimming at V came to 1 base and at J to 9 bases, leaving 8 bases not matched to a gene. Germline V gene sequence: CDR1 MDHEN, CDR2 SYDVKM.

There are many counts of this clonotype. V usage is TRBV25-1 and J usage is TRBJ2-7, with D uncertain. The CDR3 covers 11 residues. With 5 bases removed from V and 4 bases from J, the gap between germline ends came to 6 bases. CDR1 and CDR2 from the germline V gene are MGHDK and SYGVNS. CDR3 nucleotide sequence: TGTGCCAGCAGTCAAGGGTACGAGCAGTACGTC. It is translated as CASSQGYEQYV.

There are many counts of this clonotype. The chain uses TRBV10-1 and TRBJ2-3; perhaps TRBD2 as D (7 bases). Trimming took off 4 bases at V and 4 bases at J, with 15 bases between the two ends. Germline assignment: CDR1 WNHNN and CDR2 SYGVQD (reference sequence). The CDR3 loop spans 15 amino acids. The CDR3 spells CASSGRGAGADTQYF. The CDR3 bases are TGCGCCAGCAGTGGACGGGGGGCCGGAGCAGATACGCAGTATTTT.

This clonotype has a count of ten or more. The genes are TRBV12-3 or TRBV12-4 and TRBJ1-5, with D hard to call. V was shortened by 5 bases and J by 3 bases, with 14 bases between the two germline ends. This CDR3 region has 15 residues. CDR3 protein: CASSPQRLSNQPQHF. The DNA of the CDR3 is TGTGCCAGCAGTCCACAACGACTATCCAATCAGCCCCAGCATTTT.